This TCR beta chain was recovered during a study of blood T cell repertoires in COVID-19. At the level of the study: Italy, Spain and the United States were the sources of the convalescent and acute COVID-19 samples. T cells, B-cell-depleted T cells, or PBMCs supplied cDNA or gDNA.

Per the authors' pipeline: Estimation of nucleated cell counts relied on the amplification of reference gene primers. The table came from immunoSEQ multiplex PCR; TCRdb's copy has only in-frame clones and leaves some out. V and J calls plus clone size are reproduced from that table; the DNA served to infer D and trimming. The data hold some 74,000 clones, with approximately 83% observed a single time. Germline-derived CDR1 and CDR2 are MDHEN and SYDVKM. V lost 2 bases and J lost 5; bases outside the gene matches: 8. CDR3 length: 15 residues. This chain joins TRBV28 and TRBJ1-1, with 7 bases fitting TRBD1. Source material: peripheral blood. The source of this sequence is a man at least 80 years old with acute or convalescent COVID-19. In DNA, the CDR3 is TGTGCCAGCAGTTTAGAAAGGGGGCGGAGTACTGAAGCTTTCTTT. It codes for CASSLERGRSTEAFF. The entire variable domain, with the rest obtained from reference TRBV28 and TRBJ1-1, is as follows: DVKVTQSSRYLVKRTGEKVFLECVQDMDHENMFWYRQDPGLGLRLIYFSYDVKMKEKGDIPEGYSVSREKKERFSLILESASTNQTSMYLCASSLERGRSTEAFFGQGTRLTVV.